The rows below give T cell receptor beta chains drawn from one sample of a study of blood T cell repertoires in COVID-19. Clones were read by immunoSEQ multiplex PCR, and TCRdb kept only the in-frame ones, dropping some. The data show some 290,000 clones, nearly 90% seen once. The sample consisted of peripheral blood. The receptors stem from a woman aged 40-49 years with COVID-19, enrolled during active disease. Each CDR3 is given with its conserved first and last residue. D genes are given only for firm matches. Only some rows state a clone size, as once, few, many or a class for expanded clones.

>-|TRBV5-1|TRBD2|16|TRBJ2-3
TGCGCCAGCAGCTCGGGACTAGAGCCAGGCACAGATACGCAGTATTTT
CASSSGLEPGTDTQYF
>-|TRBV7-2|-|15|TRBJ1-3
TGTGCCAGCAGCTTGAGACAGGCGGCTGGAAACACCATATATTTT
CASSLRQAAGNTIYF
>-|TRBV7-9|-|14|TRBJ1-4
TGTGCCAGCCGCCAAACAGGGACGGGTGAAAAACTGTTTTTT
CASRQTGTGEKLFF
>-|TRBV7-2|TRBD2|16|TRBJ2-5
TGTGCCAGCAGCTCGAGGACTAGCGGGGGAGGGGAGACCCAGTACTTC
CASSSRTSGGGETQYF
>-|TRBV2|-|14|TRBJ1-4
TGTGCCAGCAGGCGAGAACAGGGTGGCGAAAAACTGTTTTTT
CASRREQGGEKLFF
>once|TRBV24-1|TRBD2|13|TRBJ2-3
TGTGCCACTAGGGAGGGCAGCACAGATACGCAGTATTTT
CATREGSTDTQYF
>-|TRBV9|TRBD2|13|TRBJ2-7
TGTGCCAGCAGCGTTAGCGGGAGCGGCGAGCAGTACTTC
CASSVSGSGEQYF
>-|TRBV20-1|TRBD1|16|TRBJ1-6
TGCAGTGCTAGTCTCGTCCAGGGGGCGTTTAATTCACCCCTCCACTTT
CSASLVQGAFNSPLHF
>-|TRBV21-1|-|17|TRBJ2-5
TGTGCCAGCAGCAAAGCGCTTTATTCAGGGGAGGGAGAGACCCAGTACTTC
CASSKALYSGEGETQYF
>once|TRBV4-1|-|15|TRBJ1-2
TGCGCCAGCAGCCGAGAAAGGGAGGGGTACTATGGCTACACCTTC
CASSREREGYYGYTF
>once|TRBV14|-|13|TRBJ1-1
TGTGCCAGCAGCCTTACAGTGTACACTGAAGCTTTCTTT
CASSLTVYTEAFF